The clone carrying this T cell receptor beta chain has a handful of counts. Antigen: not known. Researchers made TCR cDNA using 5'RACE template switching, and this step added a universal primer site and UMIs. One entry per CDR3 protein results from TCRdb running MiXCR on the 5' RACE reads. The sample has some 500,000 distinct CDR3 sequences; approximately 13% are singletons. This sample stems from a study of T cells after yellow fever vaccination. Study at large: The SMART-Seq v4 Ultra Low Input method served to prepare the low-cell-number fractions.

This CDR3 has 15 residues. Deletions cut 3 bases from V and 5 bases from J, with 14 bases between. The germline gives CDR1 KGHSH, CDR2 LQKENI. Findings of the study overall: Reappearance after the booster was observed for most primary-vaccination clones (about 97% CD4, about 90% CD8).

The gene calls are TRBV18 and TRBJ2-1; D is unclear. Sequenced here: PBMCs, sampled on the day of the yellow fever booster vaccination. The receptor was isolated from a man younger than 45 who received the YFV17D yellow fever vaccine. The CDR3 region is CASSPTVYWDNEQFF. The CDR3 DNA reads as TGTGCCAGCTCACCCACAGTTTATTGGGACAATGAGCAGTTCTTC.